The sequence of this TCR beta chain was determined in a study of PD-L1 blockade in urothelial cancer. Assay used: immunoSEQ multiplex PCR; TCRdb lists only in-frame clones, some missing. The sample has roughly 100,000 clones; 83% are singletons. Time point meaning: peripheral blood 6 weeks after treatment start. Germline CDR1 SGDLS, CDR2 YYNGEE. CDR3 length equals 13 residues. V lost 7 bases, J lost 4 bases, and 14 bases lay in between. This TCR was sampled from a man aged 65-85 years with urothelial cancer. The source material was PBMCs, sampled around atezolizumab (anti-PD-L1) treatment. The V and J genes are TRBV9 and TRBJ1-2, with a weak D call TRBD1 (5 bases). The CDR3: CASGRTSPYGYTF. The CDR3 DNA sequence: TGTGCCAGCGGACGGACATCTCCCTATGGCTACACCTTC.